This TCR beta chain appears in the sequencing data of a study of blood T cell repertoires in COVID-19. Study information: Material from acute and convalescent COVID-19 was sourced from the United States, Italy and Spain.

CDR3 size: 13 residues. Trimming shortened V by 6 bases and J by 1 base, and 9 bases separated the two germline ends. As handled by the study authors: Amplification with reference gene primers provided the estimates of nucleated cell counts. Generated by immunoSEQ multiplex PCR, the TCRdb table keeps only in-frame clones and is missing some. D and trimming were read from the DNA, whereas the V and J calls and clone size are those reported in that table. The table lists 130,000 or so clones, approximately 83% of them singletons. A single count supports this clone. This chain links TRBV12-3 or TRBV12-4 with TRBJ1-1; D ambiguous. The receptor's source is a woman in her fifties or sixties who had recovered from COVID-19. The specimen was peripheral blood. The chain's CDR3 is CASSLSRNTEAFF. CDR3 coding DNA: TGTGCCAGCAGCTTATCGAGGAACACTGAAGCTTTCTTT.